This TCR beta chain derives from a study of blood T cell repertoires in COVID-19 (dated by TCRdb to about 2020). Regarding the research as a whole: Samples from collaborators originated in the United States, Italy and Spain and spanned both the acute and convalescent phases of COVID-19. The material from the prospective study consisted of cDNA or gDNA derived from T cells, B-cell-depleted T cells, or PBMCs. The dataset comprised deeply sampled blood TCRbeta repertoires from subjects exposed to, actively infected with, or recovered from COVID-19. The repertoires were made available in a free public database intended to serve as a resource for research on the immune response to SARS-CoV-2. Samples were obtained from the ongoing ImmuneRACE study (first 160 participants) and from roughly 1,300 subjects provided by 6 global collaborators. A de-identified subject ID, COVID-19 status, age in years and sex were almost always included in the sample metadata. Where available, HLA class I and class II types were obtained from metadata supplied by the sample provider rather than from assay-based typing.

Each collaborating institution followed its own protocols to collect whole blood in K2EDTA tubes. For TCRbeta analysis, collaborator samples were shipped as frozen whole blood, as isolated PBMCs, or as DNA extracted from either sample type. Results and caveats for the whole study, not just this receptor: The quantity of clinical and demographic metadata differed by source and by participant and was supplied without curation.

Turning to this clone: Its antigen remains undetermined. One base away there is no much larger clone; base qualities are not given.

TCRbeta CDR3 regions were amplified from genomic DNA by means of the immunoSEQ Assay, a bias-controlled multiplex PCR. The source study handled its data this way. Nucleated cell counts per sample were estimated from amplification of reference gene primers within the assay. Sequence reads were collapsed and filtered to measure the absolute abundance of every unique TCRbeta CDR3 rearrangement. For each sample, productive Simpson clonality was calculated by taking the square root of Simpson's diversity index across productive rearrangements. Imported from immuneACCESS, the table was reduced by TCRdb to in-frame sequences with V and J called. These copies leave out some clones; in studies compared against another copy, an unresolved V gene accounts for under half, and the cause of the remainder is not known. V and J calls and clone size are as listed in that table; D and trimming were resolved from the DNA. Across this sample there are 150,000 or so clones, with approximately 80% seen only once. The top ten constitute approximately 32% of the sample.

Material for sequencing was peripheral blood. This TCR was sampled from a woman aged 60-75 years with acute or convalescent COVID-19.

The DNA reads TGTGCCAGCAGGAGGTTTACCGGGACAGGGGGGAATTCACCCCTCCACTTT. This encodes CASRRFTGTGGNSPLHF. This chain is built from TRBV5-8 and TRBJ1-6; 11 bases in the middle match TRBD1. The CDR3 spans 17 residues, from the cysteine through the phenylalanine. The retained sequence is limited to the CDR3, 51 bases, with the frame set at the first base. The germline V gene sets CDR1 to SGHTS and CDR2 to YDEGEE. V lost 5 bases and J lost 7 bases, and the count of bases not matched to a germline gene is 11.